This TCR beta chain was sequenced in a study of identical twins. This clonotype came up a few times. The target antigen is unknown. CDR3 length: 16 amino acids. Trimming took 1 base from V and 2 from J; bases not matched to a gene: 4. The germline V gene encodes CDR1 LNHNV and CDR2 YYDKDF (reference sequence). Addition of a universal primer site occurred through template switching, and cDNA carried unique molecular identifiers. Via MiXCR, TCRdb re-called the 5' RACE reads, giving one row per CDR3 protein. The sample has 500,000 to 700,000 distinct CDR3 sequences, under 8.5% seen once. Study-wide findings and caveats: Donors were not followed over many years; analysis was cross-sectional. Abundant beta clonotypes from cord blood bore fewer insertions; memory repertoires lacked this pattern.

These data were also filed under a second study, of yellow fever vaccine responses in identical twins.

This receptor was obtained from a young woman in good health. This chain links TRBV15 with TRBJ2-1, with TRBD2 matching over 8 bases. The sample was PBMCs. CDR3 sequence: CATSRGSGGPYNEQFF. The CDR3 DNA reads as TGTGCCACCAGCAGAGGGAGCGGGGGACCCTACAATGAGCAGTTCTTC.